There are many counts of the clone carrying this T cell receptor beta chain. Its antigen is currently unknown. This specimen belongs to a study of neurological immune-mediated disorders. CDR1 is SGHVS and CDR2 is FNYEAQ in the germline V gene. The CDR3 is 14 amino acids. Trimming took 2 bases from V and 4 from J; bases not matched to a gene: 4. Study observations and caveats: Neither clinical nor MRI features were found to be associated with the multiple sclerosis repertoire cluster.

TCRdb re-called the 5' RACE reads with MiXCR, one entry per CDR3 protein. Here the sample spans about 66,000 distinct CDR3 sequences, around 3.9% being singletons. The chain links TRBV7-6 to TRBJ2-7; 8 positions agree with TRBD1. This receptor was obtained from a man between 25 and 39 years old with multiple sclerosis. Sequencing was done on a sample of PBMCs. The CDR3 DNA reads TGTGCCAGCAGCTTACAGGACAGGGAATACGAGCAGTACTTC. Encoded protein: CASSLQDREYEQYF.